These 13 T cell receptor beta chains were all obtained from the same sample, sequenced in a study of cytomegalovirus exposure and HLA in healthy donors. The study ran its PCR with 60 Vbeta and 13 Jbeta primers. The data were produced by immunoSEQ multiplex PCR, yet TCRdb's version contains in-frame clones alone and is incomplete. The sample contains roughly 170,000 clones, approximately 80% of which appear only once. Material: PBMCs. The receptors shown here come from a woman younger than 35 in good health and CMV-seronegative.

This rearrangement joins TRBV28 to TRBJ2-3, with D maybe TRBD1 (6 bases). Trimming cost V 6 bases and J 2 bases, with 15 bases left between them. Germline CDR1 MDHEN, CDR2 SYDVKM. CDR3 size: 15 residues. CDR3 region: CASSPGDGLTDTQYF. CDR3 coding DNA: TGTGCCAGCAGCCCAGGGGATGGACTCACAGATACGCAGTATTTT. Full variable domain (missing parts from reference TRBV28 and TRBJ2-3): DVKVTQSSRYLVKRTGEKVFLECVQDMDHENMFWYRQDPGLGLRLIYFSYDVKMKEKGDIPEGYSVSREKKERFSLILESASTNQTSMYLCASSPGDGLTDTQYFGPGTRLTVL.

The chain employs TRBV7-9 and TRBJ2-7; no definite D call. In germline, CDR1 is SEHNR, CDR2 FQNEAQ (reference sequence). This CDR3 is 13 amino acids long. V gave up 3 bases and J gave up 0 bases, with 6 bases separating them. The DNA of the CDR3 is TGTGCCAGCAGCTTGGAGAGCTCCTACGAGCAGTACTTC. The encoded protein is CASSLESSYEQYF. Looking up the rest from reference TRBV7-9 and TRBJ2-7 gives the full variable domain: DTGVSQNPRHKITKRGQNVTFRCDPISEHNRLYWYRQTLGQGPEFLTYFQNEAQLEKSRLLSDRFSAERPKGSFSTLEIQRTEQGDSAMYLCASSLESSYEQYFGPGTRLTVT.

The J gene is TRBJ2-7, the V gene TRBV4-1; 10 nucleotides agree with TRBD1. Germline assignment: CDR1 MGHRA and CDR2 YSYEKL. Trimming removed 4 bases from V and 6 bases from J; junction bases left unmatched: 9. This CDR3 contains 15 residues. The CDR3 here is CASSPRTGTGVEQYF. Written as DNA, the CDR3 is TGCGCCAGCAGCCCGAGAACCGGGACAGGGGTCGAGCAGTACTTC.

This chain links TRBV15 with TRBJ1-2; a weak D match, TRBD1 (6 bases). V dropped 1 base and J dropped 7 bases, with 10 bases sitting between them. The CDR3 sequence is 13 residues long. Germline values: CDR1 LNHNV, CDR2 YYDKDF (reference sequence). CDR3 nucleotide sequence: TGTGCCACCAGCAGAGGACAGGCCTTTGGCTACACCTTC. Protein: CATSRGQAFGYTF.

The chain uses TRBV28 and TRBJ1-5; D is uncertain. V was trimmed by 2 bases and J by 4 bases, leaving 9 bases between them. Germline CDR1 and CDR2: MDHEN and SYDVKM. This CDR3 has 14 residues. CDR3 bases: TGTGCCAGCAGTTTAACCGGGGTAAATCAGCCCCAGCATTTT. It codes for CASSLTGVNQPQHF.

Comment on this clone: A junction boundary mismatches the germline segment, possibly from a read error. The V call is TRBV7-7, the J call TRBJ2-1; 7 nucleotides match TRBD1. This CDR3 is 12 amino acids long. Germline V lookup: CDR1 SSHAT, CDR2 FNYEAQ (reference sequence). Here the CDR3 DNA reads TGTGCTAGCAGCTTCCGGGACAGATCTTTGTTCTTC. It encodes CASSFRDRSLFF. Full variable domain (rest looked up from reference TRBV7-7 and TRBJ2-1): GAGVSQSPRYKVTKRGQDVTLRCDPISSHATLYWYQQALGQGPEFLTYFNYEAQPDKSGLPSDRFSAERPEGSISTLTIQRTEQRDSAMYRCASSFRDRSLFFGPGTRLTVL.

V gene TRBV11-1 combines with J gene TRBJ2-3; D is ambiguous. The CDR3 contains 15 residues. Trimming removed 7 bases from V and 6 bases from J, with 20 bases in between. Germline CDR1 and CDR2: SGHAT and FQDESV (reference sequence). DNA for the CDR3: TGTGCCAGCAACACTGGCACAGATCTTGGGGATACGCAGTATTTT. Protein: CASNTGTDLGDTQYF.

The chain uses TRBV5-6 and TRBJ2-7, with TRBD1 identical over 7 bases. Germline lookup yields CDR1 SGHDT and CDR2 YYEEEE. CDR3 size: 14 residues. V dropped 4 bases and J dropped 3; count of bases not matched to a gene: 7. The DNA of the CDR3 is TGTGCCAGCAGCATCGGGACAGTCGGCTACGAGCAGTACTTC. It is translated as CASSIGTVGYEQYF.

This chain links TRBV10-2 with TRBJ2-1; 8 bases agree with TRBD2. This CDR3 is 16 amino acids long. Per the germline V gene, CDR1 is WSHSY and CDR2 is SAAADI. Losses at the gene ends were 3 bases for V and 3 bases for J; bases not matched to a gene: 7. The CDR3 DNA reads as TGCGCCAGCAGTGATCCTAGCGGGTTTCTCTACAATGAGCAGTTCTTC. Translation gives CASSDPSGFLYNEQFF.

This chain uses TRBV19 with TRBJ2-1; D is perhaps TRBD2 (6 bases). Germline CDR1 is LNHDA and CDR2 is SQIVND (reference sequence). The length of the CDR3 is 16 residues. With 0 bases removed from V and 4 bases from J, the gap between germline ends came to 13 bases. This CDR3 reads CASSIDLPSAYNEQFF. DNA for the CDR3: TGTGCCAGTAGTATAGATCTGCCTAGCGCTTACAATGAGCAGTTCTTC.

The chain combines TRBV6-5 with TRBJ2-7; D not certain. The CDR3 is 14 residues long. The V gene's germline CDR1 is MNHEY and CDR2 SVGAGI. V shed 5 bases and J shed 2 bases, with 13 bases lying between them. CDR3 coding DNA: TGTGCCAGCAGTAAAGGAAGTGAGGCCTACGAGCAGTACTTC. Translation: CASSKGSEAYEQYF.

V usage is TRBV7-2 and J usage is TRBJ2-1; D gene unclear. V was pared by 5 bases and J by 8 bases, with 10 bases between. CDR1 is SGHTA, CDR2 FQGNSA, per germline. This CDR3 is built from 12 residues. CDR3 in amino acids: CASSPLGYEQFF. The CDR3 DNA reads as TGTGCCAGCAGCCCGCTCGGGTATGAGCAGTTCTTC.

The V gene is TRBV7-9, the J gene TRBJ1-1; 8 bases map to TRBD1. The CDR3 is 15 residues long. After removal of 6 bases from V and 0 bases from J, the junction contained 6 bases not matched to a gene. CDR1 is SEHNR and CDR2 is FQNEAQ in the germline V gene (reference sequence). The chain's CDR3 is CASSPNRGMNTEAFF. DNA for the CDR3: TGTGCCAGCAGTCCAAACAGGGGGATGAACACTGAAGCTTTCTTT.